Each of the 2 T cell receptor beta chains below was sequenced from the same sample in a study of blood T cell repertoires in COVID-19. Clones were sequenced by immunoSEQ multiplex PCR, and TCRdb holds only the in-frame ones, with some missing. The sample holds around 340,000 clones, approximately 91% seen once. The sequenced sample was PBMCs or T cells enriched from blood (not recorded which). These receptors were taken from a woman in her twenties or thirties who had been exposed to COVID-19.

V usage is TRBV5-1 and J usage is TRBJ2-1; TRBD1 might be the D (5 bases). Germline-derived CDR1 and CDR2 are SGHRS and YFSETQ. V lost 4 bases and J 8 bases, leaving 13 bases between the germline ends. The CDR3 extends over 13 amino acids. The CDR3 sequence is CASSGALRDEQFF. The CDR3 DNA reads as TGCGCCAGCAGCGGGGCCTTACGCGATGAGCAGTTCTTC.

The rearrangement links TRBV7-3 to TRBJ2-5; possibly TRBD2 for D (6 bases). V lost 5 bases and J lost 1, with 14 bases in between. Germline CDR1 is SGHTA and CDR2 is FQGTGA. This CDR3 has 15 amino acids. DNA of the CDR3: TGTGCCAGCAGCCCGGGTGGGCGGGGCCAAGAGACCCAGTACTTC. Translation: CASSPGGRGQETQYF.